The 29 T cell receptor beta chains reported below all come from one sample, sequenced in a study of shared clonotypes between healthy human individuals. Assay: immunoSEQ multiplex PCR; the TCRdb copy retains only in-frame clones and omits some. The sample records about 79,000 clones, about 61% being singletons. The specimen sequenced was memory CD8+ T cells sorted from blood. Specified subset: CD45RO+ cells pooled with CCR7-negative TemRA cells. The receptors come from a man aged 25 to 40 in good health.

The chain is built from TRBV4-3 and TRBJ2-1; 10 positions agree with TRBD2. Trimming took 1 base from V and 8 from J; bases not matched to a gene: 20. Germline V gene lookup returns CDR1 LGHNA and CDR2 YSLEER. The CDR3 has 20 residues. CDR3 in DNA: TGCGCCAGCAGCCAAGTCGCGGCTAGCGGGAGCTTGAACTTTGTCGATGAGCAGTTCTTC. Translating gives CASSQVAASGSLNFVDEQFF.

The chain combines TRBV12-1 with TRBJ2-7; the table's D call TRBD2 went unverified against the DNA. TRBV12-1 is a pseudogene locus. The CDR3 consists of 18 residues. The chain's CDR3 is CASSLAGTSHPKSYEQYF. CDR3 bases: TGTGCCAGCAGCTTGGCCGGGACTAGTCACCCTAAGTCCTACGAGCAGTACTTC.

The chain combines TRBV7-9 with TRBJ2-1; D is perhaps TRBD1 (6 bases). V dropped 1 base and J dropped 10 bases, with 8 bases sitting between them. CDR1 is SEHNR, CDR2 FQNEAQ, per germline (reference sequence). CDR3 length equals 12 residues. The CDR3 nucleotides are TGTGCCAGCAGCTTAGGACAGGAAGAGCAGTTCTTC. This codes for CASSLGQEEQFF.

The V call is TRBV27, the J call TRBJ2-1, with unresolved D. Trimming removed 6 bases at V and 3 bases at J, with 12 bases between. The CDR3 is made up of 14 amino acids. CDR1 and CDR2 (germline): MNHEY, SMNVEV (reference sequence). CDR3 bases: TGTGCCAGCAGCAATGACGGAAGCTACAATGAGCAGTTCTTC. Its translation is CASSNDGSYNEQFF.

The CDR3 sequence is CASSLQVSGANVLTF. DNA for the CDR3: TGTGCCAGCAGCTTACAGGTCTCTGGGGCCAACGTCCTGACTTTC. The chain combines TRBV7-2 with TRBJ2-6; D gene unclear. The length of the CDR3 is 15 residues. Trimming left V 2 bases short and J 0 bases short, with 5 bases between. Per germline, CDR1 SGHTA and CDR2 FQGNSA.

This clone was found a few times. This rearrangement joins TRBV7-9 to TRBJ2-7; D gene uncertain. The CDR3 sequence is 12 residues long. Trimming left V 4 bases short and J 6 bases short, with 10 bases between. Looked up from germline, CDR1 is SEHNR and CDR2 is FQNEAQ (reference sequence). The CDR3 nucleotides are TGTGCCAGCAGCTCGACCGGTTCCGAGCAGTACTTC. Translated, it gives CASSSTGSEQYF. The variable domain in full, with the rest retrieved from reference TRBV7-9 and TRBJ2-7, is DTGVSQNPRHKITKRGQNVTFRCDPISEHNRLYWYRQTLGQGPEFLTYFQNEAQLEKSRLLSDRFSAERPKGSFSTLEIQRTEQGDSAMYLCASSSTGSEQYFGPGTRLTVT.

The chain joins TRBV4-3 to TRBJ2-7, with TRBD2 matching 12 bases. The CDR3 consists of 15 residues. The ends lost 0 bases at V and 12 bases at J; junction bases unmatched: 9. CDR1 LGHNA and CDR2 YSLEER come from the germline V gene. The CDR3: CASSQDLLAGGPSYF. The CDR3 DNA follows: TGCGCCAGCAGCCAAGATCTTCTAGCGGGAGGGCCCTCGTACTTC.

This chain links TRBV10-2 with TRBJ2-1; D ambiguous. Germline CDR1 and CDR2: WSHSY and SAAADI. Trimming shortened V by 5 bases and J by 4 bases, and 15 bases separated the two germline ends. CDR3 size: 15 residues. CDR3 sequence: CASSNIPNTYNEQFF. The CDR3 nucleotides are TGCGCCAGCAGTAATATACCGAACACATACAATGAGCAGTTCTTC.

The rearrangement links TRBV7-6 to TRBJ2-1, with 9 bases lining up with TRBD2. The CDR3 length is 15 residues. Germline V gene sequence: CDR1 SGHVS, CDR2 FNYEAQ. V was pared by 2 bases and J by 2 bases, with 1 base of the junction left unmatched. In nucleotides, the CDR3 is TGTGCCAGCAGCTTACGGACTAGCGCCTACAATGAGCAGTTCTTC. Amino acid sequence: CASSLRTSAYNEQFF.

The chain employs TRBV19 and TRBJ2-7, with D hard to call. The CDR3 contains 14 residues. Germline CDR1 and CDR2: LNHDA and SQIVND (reference sequence). V lost 3 bases and J 1 base, leaving 10 bases between the germline ends. The CDR3 DNA is TGTGCCAGTAGTATTTGGTACAATTCCTACGAGCAGTACTTC. Residues: CASSIWYNSYEQYF. Full variable domain (rest looked up from reference TRBV19 and TRBJ2-7): DGGITQSPKYLFRKEGQNVTLSCEQNLNHDAMYWYRQDPGQGLRLIYYSQIVNDFQKGDIAEGYSVSREKKESFPLTVTSAQKNPTAFYLCASSIWYNSYEQYFGPGTRLTVT.

This chain joins TRBV27 and TRBJ2-1; 9 nucleotides align to TRBD2. The CDR3 spans 16 residues. The V segment lost 1 base and the J segment 6 bases; nucleotides outside the gene matches: 7. The germline V gene encodes CDR1 MNHEY and CDR2 SMNVEV (reference sequence). The CDR3 sequence is CASSLLAGGPPNEQFF. The CDR3 nucleotides are TGTGCCAGCAGTTTATTGGCGGGAGGGCCTCCCAATGAGCAGTTCTTC.

CDR3 loop: CASSPEQGSGNTIYF. The CDR3 DNA reads TGTGCCAGCTCACCCGAACAGGGGTCTGGAAACACCATATATTTT. J is TRBJ1-3 and V is TRBV6-1; 7 nucleotides match TRBD1. The CDR3 is made up of 15 amino acids. After removal of 8 bases from V and 1 base from J, the junction contained 8 bases not matched to a gene. Germline CDR1 is MNHNS and CDR2 is SASEGT.

The rearrangement uses TRBV9 and TRBJ2-7, with D tentatively TRBD1 (6 bases). The CDR3 has 14 residues. Germline V gives CDR1 SGDLS, CDR2 YYNGEE. With 0 bases removed from V and 3 bases from J, the gap between germline ends came to 10 bases. The CDR3 reads CASSVAPGDYEQYF. In DNA form, the CDR3 reads TGTGCCAGCAGCGTAGCTCCAGGGGACTACGAGCAGTACTTC. The full variable domain, its missing parts supplied by reference TRBV9 and TRBJ2-7, is DSGVTQTPKHLITATGQRVTLRCSPRSGDLSVYWYQQSLDQGLQFLIQYYNGEERAKGNILERFSAQQFPDLHSELNLSSLELGDSALYFCASSVAPGDYEQYFGPGTRLTVT.

This chain connects TRBV13 to TRBJ2-5; TRBD2 agrees at 13 bases. This CDR3 contains 17 residues. With 4 bases clipped from V and 4 bases from J, the junction kept 9 bases outside the gene matches. The V gene's germline CDR1 is PRHDT and CDR2 FYEKMQ (reference sequence). Here the CDR3 reads CASSSRGLAGTGETQYF. The CDR3 DNA sequence: TGTGCCAGCAGCTCCCGGGGACTAGCGGGAACTGGAGAGACCCAGTACTTC.

At least ten counts were recorded for this clone. The chain is built from TRBV14 and TRBJ2-1; TRBD2 matches 12 bases. The CDR3 is made up of 16 amino acids. Germline-derived CDR1 and CDR2 are SGHDN and FVKESK. The V and J ends lost 4 bases and 4 bases, in that order; junction bases with no gene match: 5. This CDR3 is CASSLPGLAGYNEQFF. In DNA form, the CDR3 reads TGTGCCAGCAGCCTCCCCGGACTAGCGGGATACAATGAGCAGTTCTTC.

About this clone itself: Other DNA sequences in the sample encode the same CDR3. This chain uses TRBV11-2 with TRBJ2-7; the D is unclear. CDR3 length: 11 amino acids. Trimming shortened V by 5 bases and J by 4 bases, and 6 bases separated the two germline ends. The germline gives CDR1 SGHAT, CDR2 FQNNGV. CDR3 amino acids: CASSPLYEQYF. CDR3 nucleotides: TGTGCCAGCAGCCCCCTTTACGAGCAGTACTTC.

The chain uses TRBV4-3 and TRBJ1-1; D gene uncertain. V was trimmed by 0 bases and J by 3 bases, leaving 14 bases between them. The CDR3 is 16 amino acids. The germline V gene encodes CDR1 LGHNA and CDR2 YSLEER. CDR3 sequence: CASSQDLGLEHTEAFF. In DNA, the CDR3 is TGCGCCAGCAGCCAAGACCTTGGTCTGGAACACACTGAAGCTTTCTTT.

This clone was detected many times. The V gene is TRBV11-2, the J gene TRBJ2-7, with a possible D match to TRBD2 (6 bases). The CDR3 is made up of 14 amino acids. V was pared by 3 bases and J by 3 bases, with 12 bases between. The germline V gene encodes CDR1 SGHAT and CDR2 FQNNGV. The CDR3 spells CASSFFSGSYEQYF. The DNA for the CDR3 is TGTGCCAGCAGCTTTTTTAGCGGCAGCTACGAGCAGTACTTC. Together with reference TRBV11-2 and TRBJ2-7, the CDR3 gives the full variable domain: EAGVAQSPRYKIIEKRQSVAFWCNPISGHATLYWYQQILGQGPKLLIQFQNNGVVDDSQLPKDRFSAERLKGVDSTLKIQPAKLEDSAVYLCASSFFSGSYEQYFGPGTRLTVT.

The V and J genes are TRBV19 and TRBJ2-2; possibly TRBD1 or TRBD2 for D (6 bases each). V dropped 8 bases and J dropped 8 bases, with 12 bases sitting between them. Per germline, CDR1 LNHDA and CDR2 SQIVND (reference sequence). This CDR3 has 12 amino acids. The chain's CDR3 is CASGGPGGELFF. CDR3 in DNA: TGTGCCAGTGGGGGGCCGGGAGGGGAGCTGTTTTTT.

This sequence joins TRBV10-3 and TRBJ2-6; tentatively, D is TRBD1 or TRBD2 (5 bases each). The V end lost 9 bases, the J end lost 6 bases, and 15 bases lay between the germline ends. This CDR3 is 14 amino acids long. CDR1 is ENHRY, CDR2 SYGVKD, per germline. The CDR3, as DNA: TGTGCCATAGGAACGAGGGGAGAGGCCAACGTCCTGACTTTC. It encodes CAIGTRGEANVLTF.

This clone was detected a few times. The rearrangement joins TRBV5-1 to TRBJ2-1; 12 bases are shared with TRBD1. CDR1 and CDR2 (germline): SGHRS, YFSETQ. After removal of 4 bases from V and 5 bases from J, the junction contained 4 bases not matched to a gene. CDR3 size: 15 residues. CDR3 loop: CASSGDRGRNNEQFF. In DNA form, the CDR3 reads TGCGCCAGCAGCGGGGACAGGGGGCGGAACAATGAGCAGTTCTTC.

The V and J genes are TRBV9 and TRBJ2-3; 7 bases are shared with TRBD2. Germline V gene data show CDR1 as SGDLS and CDR2 as YYNGEE. V lost 2 bases to trimming and J lost 2 bases; unmatched junction nucleotides: 8. The CDR3 has 16 amino acids. As DNA, the CDR3 is TGTGCCAGCAGCGTTAATCTAGCGGCTAACACAGATACGCAGTATTTT. Translation gives CASSVNLAANTDTQYF.

The V and J genes are TRBV5-5 and TRBJ1-4, with 9 nucleotides matching TRBD1. Germline V gene data show CDR1 as SGHKS and CDR2 as YYEKEE (reference sequence). J lost 4 bases, V lost 4 bases, and 5 bases had no gene match. The CDR3 is 15 amino acids. The DNA of the CDR3 is TGTGCCAGCAGCCCGTGGGGACAGGGTAATGAAAAACTGTTTTTT. Translating it yields CASSPWGQGNEKLFF. Combining the CDR3 with reference TRBV5-5 and TRBJ1-4 gives the whole variable domain DAGVTQSPTHLIKTRGQQVTLRCSPISGHKSVSWYQQVLGQGPQFIFQYYEKEERGRGNFPDRFSARQFPNYSSELNVNALLLGDSALYLCASSPWGQGNEKLFFGSGTQLSVL.

J is TRBJ2-5 and V is TRBV9; D may be TRBD2 (5 bases). Germline V gene data show CDR1 as SGDLS and CDR2 as YYNGEE. The CDR3 runs 17 residues. Trimming removed 4 bases from V and 3 bases from J, with 22 bases in between. The CDR3 reads CASSLSEVGIIEETQYF. The CDR3, as DNA: TGTGCCAGCAGCCTCTCGGAGGTGGGGATTATTGAAGAGACCCAGTACTTC.

The chain combines TRBV4-1 with TRBJ2-7; 12 bases map to TRBD2. Germline values: CDR1 MGHRA, CDR2 YSYEKL. Trimming cost V 3 bases and J 1 base; bases outside gene matches: 4. CDR3 length: 16 amino acids. CDR3 amino acids: CASSHGLAGQSYEQYF. The CDR3 nucleotides are TGCGCCAGCAGCCACGGACTAGCGGGACAATCCTACGAGCAGTACTTC.

V gene TRBV10-3 combines with J gene TRBJ2-1, with D perhaps TRBD1 (6 bases). V was pared by 5 bases and J by 8 bases, with 19 bases between. The V gene's germline CDR1 is ENHRY and CDR2 SYGVKD. The CDR3 is made up of 15 amino acids. CDR3 DNA sequence: TGTGCCATCAGTCTCAACAGGGCATCCCCCTATGAGCAGTTCTTC. It encodes CAISLNRASPYEQFF.

This clone was detected many times. This sequence joins TRBV5-1 and TRBJ2-7, with 7 bases fitting TRBD1. The CDR3 sequence is 15 residues long. Germline V gene data show CDR1 as SGHRS and CDR2 as YFSETQ. V lost 0 bases and J lost 0; bases outside the gene matches: 3. CDR3 in amino acids: CASSLETGHSYEQYF. DNA for the CDR3: TGCGCCAGCAGCTTGGAGACAGGGCACTCCTACGAGCAGTACTTC.

The V and J genes are TRBV20-1 and TRBJ1-2; 9 bases agree with TRBD1. The junction had 9 bases not matched to a gene; V was cut back by 6 bases and J by 13 bases. The CDR3 is made up of 11 amino acids. Germline CDR1 reads DFQATT; CDR2 reads SNEGSKA (reference sequence). The CDR3 here is CSAAGTGRPTF. The CDR3 bases are TGCAGTGCGGCCGGGACAGGGCGACCCACCTTC.

The chain recombines TRBV29-1 with TRBJ2-3, with TRBD1 matching over 7 bases. Germline lookup yields CDR1 SQVTM and CDR2 ANQGSEA. V shed 3 bases and J 2 bases; nucleotides not matched to a gene: 20. CDR3 length equals 19 residues. As DNA, the CDR3 is TGCAGCGTTGATATTAAGGGGACCGGGACAGCTAATTACACAGATACGCAGTATTTT. This translates into CSVDIKGTGTANYTDTQYF.